The sequence of this T cell receptor (beta chain) was determined in a study of beta chain features in type 1 diabetes. General study points: Patients' naive, central memory and regulatory TCRB repertoires appeared more alike than those of healthy donors. The question left open here concerned HLA type influencing TCRB rearrangement.

The entirety of the isolated RNA underwent reverse transcription, so expressed TCRB transcripts were sequenced. Regulatory, naive and central memory T cell samples averaged around 3.6 million reads. Generated by immunoSEQ multiplex PCR, the TCRdb table keeps only in-frame clones and is missing some. Found here are 300,000 to 350,000 clones, 6.5% to 10% of them singletons; the top ten hold around 0.44%. In regard to this clone: Its specificity is unknown.

CDR1 LGHNA and CDR2 YSLEER come from the germline V gene. The CDR3 contains 15 residues. J lost 1 base, V lost 0 bases, and 3 bases had no gene match. The source material was central memory CD4+ T cells from blood. The rearrangement joins TRBV4-3 to TRBJ2-7, with 7 bases fitting TRBD2. The receptor was isolated from a woman aged 18-35 years in good health. The CDR3: CASSQDTSDSYEQYF. The CDR3 nucleotides are TGCGCCAGCAGCCAAGATACTAGCGATTCCTACGAGCAGTACTTC.